The T cell receptor beta chain under discussion was sequenced for a study of blood T cells in healthy people across ages. A second PCR of about 7 to 12 cycles used a sample-barcoded 5' primer and a J-beta primer mix. With 12 random nucleotides, a template-switch adaptor tagged each individual cDNA molecule. Each sample yielded at least 2.5 million CDR3-containing paired-end reads. TCRdb re-called the 5' RACE reads through MiXCR, storing one row per CDR3 protein. The sample consists of 1.5 million to 2 million distinct CDR3 sequences, 49% of them appearing once. CDR1 is MNHEY, CDR2 SMNVEV, per germline (reference sequence). The ends were cut back, 5 bases at V and 4 bases at J, with 18 bases in the middle. This CDR3 comprises 16 residues. Extracted total RNA amounted to at least 6 micrograms for each sample.

The V gene is TRBV27, the J gene TRBJ1-3, with D maybe TRBD1 (5 bases). Sequenced input: blood. The receptor comes from a woman aged 40 to 50 in good health. This CDR3 reads CASSPSRRGWGNTIYF. The CDR3 DNA is TGTGCCAGCAGTCCCTCCCGGAGGGGATGGGGAAACACCATATATTTT.